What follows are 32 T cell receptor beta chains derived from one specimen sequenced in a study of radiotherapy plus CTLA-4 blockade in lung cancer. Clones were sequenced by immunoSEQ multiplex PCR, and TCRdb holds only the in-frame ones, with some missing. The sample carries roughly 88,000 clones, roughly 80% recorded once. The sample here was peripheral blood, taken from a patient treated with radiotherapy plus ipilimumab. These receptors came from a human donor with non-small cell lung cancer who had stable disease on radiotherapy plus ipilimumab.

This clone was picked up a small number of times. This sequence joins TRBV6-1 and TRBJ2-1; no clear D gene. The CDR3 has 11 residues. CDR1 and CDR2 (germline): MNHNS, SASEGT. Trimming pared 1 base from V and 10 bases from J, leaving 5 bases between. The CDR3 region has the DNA TGTGCCAGCAGTGAAGTAGGGGAGCAGTTCTTC. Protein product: CASSEVGEQFF.

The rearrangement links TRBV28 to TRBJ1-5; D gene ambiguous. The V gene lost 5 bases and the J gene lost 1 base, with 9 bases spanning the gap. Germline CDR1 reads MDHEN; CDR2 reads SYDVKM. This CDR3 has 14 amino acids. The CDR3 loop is CASSPLGSNQPQHF. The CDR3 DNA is TGTGCCAGCAGTCCGCTAGGGAGCAATCAGCCCCAGCATTTT.

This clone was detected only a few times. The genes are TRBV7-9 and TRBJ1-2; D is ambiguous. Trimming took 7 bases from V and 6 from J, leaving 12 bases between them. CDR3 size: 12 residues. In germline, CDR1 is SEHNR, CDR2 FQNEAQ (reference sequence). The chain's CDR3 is CASTLGVNGYTF. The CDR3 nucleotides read TGTGCCAGCACCCTGGGCGTGAATGGCTACACCTTC. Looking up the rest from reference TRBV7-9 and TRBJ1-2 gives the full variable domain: DTGVSQNPRHKITKRGQNVTFRCDPISEHNRLYWYRQTLGQGPEFLTYFQNEAQLEKSRLLSDRFSAERPKGSFSTLEIQRTEQGDSAMYLCASTLGVNGYTFGSGTRLTVV.

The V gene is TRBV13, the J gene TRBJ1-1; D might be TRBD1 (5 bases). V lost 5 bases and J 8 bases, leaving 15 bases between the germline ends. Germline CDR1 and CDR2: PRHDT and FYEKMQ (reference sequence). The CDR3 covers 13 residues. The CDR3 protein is CASSLGHLSEAFF. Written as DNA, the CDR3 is TGTGCCAGCAGCCTTGGACACCTCTCCGAAGCTTTCTTT.

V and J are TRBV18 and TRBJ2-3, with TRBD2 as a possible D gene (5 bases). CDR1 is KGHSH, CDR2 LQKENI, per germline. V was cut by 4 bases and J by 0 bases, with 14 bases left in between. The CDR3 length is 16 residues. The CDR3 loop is CASSQGRETSTDTQYF. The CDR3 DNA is TGTGCCAGCTCACAAGGTCGGGAAACAAGCACAGATACGCAGTATTTT.

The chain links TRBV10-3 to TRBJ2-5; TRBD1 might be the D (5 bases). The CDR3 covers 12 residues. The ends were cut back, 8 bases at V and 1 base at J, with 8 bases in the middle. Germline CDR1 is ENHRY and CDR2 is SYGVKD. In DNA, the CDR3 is TGTGCCATCGGGCAGGGCCAAGAGACCCAGTACTTC. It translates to CAIGQGQETQYF.

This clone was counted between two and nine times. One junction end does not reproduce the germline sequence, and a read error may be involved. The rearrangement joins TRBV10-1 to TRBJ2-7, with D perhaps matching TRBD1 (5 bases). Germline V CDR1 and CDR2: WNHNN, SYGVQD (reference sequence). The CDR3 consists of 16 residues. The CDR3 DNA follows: TGCGCCAGCAGTAAGTCAGGGCAGGGCCTTTCATACGAGCAGTACTTC. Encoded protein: CASSKSGQGLSYEQYF.

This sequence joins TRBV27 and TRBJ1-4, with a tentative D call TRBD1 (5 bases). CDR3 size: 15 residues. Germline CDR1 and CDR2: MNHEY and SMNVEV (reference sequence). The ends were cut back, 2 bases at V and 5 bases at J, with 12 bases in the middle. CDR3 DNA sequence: TGTGCCAGCAGTTTAGGGGCCGCCGGAAATGAAAAACTGTTTTTT. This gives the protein CASSLGAAGNEKLFF.

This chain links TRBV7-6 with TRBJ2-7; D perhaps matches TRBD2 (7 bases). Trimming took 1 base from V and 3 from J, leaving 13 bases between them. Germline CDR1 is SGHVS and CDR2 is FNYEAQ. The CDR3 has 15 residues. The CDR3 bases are TGTGCCAGCAGCTTAGGTGGGGGAGGGGGCTACGAGCAGTACTTC. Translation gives CASSLGGGGGYEQYF.

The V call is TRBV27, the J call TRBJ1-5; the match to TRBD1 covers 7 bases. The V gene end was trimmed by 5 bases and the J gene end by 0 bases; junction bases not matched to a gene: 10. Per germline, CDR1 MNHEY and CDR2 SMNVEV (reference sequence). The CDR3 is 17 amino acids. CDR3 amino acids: CASSPRTGGDSNQPQHF. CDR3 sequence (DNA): TGTGCCAGCAGTCCCAGGACAGGCGGCGATAGCAATCAGCCCCAGCATTTT.

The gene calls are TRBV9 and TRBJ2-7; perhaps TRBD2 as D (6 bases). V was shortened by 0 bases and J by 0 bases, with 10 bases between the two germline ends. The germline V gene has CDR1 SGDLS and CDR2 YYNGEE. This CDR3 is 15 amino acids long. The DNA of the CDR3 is TGTGCCAGCAGCGTAGAAGCGGGCCGCTCCTACGAGCAGTACTTC. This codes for CASSVEAGRSYEQYF.

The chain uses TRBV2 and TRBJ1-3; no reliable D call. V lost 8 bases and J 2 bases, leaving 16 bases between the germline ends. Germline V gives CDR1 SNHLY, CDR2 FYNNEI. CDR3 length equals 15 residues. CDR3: CASLEPWSTGNTIYF. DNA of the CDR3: TGTGCCAGCCTTGAGCCTTGGTCAACTGGAAACACCATATATTTT.

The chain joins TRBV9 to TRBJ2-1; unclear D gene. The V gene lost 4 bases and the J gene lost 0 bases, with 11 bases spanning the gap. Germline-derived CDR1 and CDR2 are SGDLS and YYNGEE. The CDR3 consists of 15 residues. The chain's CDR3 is CASSTDVGSYNEQFF. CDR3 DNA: TGTGCCAGCAGCACGGACGTAGGCTCCTACAATGAGCAGTTCTTC.

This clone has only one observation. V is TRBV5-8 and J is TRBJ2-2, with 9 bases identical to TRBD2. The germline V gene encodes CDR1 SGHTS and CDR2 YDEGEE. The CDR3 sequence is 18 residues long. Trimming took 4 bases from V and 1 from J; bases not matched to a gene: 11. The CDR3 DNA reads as TGTGCCAGCAGCCTCTGGCTTATAGCGGGAGAGAACACCGGGGAGCTGTTTTTT. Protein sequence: CASSLWLIAGENTGELFF. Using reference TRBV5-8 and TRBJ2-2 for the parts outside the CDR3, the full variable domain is EAGVTQSPTHLIKTRGQQATLRCSPISGHTSVYWYQQALGLGLQFLLWYDEGEERNRGNFPPRFSGRQFPNYSSELNVNALELEDSALYLCASSLWLIAGENTGELFFGEGSRLTVL.

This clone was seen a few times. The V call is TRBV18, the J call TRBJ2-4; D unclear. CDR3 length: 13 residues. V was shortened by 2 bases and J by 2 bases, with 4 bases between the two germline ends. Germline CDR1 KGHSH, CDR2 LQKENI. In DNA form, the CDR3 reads TGTGCCAGCTCACCAACAACCAAAAACATTCAGTACTTC. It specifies CASSPTTKNIQYF.

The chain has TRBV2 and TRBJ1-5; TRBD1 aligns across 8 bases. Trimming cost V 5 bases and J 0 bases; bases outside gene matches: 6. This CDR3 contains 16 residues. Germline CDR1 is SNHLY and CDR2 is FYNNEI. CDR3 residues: CASSLRQGYSNQPQHF. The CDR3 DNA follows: TGTGCCAGCAGTCTACGACAGGGGTATAGCAATCAGCCCCAGCATTTT.

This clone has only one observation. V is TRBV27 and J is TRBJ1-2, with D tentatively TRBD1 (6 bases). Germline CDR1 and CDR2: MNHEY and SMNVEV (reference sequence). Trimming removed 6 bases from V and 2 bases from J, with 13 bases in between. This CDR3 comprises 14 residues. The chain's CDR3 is CASRSTGSNYGYTF. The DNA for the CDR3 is TGTGCCAGCAGGTCCACAGGGTCAAACTATGGCTACACCTTC.

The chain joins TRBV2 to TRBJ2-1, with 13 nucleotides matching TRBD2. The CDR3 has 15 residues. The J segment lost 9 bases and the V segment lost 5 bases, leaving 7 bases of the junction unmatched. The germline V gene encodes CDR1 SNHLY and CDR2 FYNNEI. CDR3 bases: TGTGCCAGCAGTTTCACTAGCGGGAGGGAGGCTGAGCAGTTCTTC. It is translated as CASSFTSGREAEQFF.

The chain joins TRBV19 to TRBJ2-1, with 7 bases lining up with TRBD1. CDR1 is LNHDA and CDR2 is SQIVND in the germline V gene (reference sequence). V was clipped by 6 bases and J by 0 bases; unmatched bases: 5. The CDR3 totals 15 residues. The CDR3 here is CASRVDRSSYNEQFF. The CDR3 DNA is TGTGCCAGTAGGGTGGACAGGAGCTCCTACAATGAGCAGTTCTTC. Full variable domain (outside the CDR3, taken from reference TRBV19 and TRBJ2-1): DGGITQSPKYLFRKEGQNVTLSCEQNLNHDAMYWYRQDPGQGLRLIYYSQIVNDFQKGDIAEGYSVSREKKESFPLTVTSAQKNPTAFYLCASRVDRSSYNEQFFGPGTRLTVL.

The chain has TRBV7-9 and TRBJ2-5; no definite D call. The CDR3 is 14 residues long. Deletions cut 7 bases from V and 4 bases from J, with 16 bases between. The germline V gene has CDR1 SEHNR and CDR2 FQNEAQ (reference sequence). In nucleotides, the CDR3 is TGTGCCAGCAACAACCCTTTATTACGAGAGACCCAGTACTTC. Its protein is CASNNPLLRETQYF.

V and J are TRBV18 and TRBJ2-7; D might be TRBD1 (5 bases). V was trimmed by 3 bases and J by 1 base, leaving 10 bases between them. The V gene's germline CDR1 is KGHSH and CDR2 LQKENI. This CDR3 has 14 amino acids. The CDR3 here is CASSPSQGSYEQYF. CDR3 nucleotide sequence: TGTGCCAGCTCACCCTCCCAGGGATCCTACGAGCAGTACTTC.

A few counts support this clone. The CDR3 region is CASSSLPSNQPQHF. DNA for the CDR3: TGTGCCAGCAGTTCCCTCCCGAGCAATCAGCCCCAGCATTTT. The chain uses TRBV28 and TRBJ1-5; no firm D call. The CDR3 loop spans 14 amino acids. V was cut by 4 bases and J by 1 base, with 8 bases left in between. Germline V gene data show CDR1 as MDHEN and CDR2 as SYDVKM.

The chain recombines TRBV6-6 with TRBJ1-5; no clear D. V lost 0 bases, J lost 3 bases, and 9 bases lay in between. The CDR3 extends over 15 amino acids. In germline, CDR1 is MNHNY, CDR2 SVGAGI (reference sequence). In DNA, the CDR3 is TGTGCCAGCAGTTACTCCGGCCCAAACAATCAGCCCCAGCATTTT. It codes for CASSYSGPNNQPQHF.

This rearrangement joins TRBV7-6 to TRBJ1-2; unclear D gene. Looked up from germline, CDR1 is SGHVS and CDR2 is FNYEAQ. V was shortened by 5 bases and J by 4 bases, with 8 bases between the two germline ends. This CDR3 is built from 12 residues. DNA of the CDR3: TGTGCCAGCAGCCCTCCCGCCTATGGCTACACCTTC. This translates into CASSPPAYGYTF.

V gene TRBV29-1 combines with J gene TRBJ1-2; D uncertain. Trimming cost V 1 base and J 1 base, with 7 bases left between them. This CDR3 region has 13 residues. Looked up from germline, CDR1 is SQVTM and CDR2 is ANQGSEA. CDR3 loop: CSVEGTSNYGYTF. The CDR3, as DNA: TGCAGCGTTGAAGGTACCAGTAACTATGGCTACACCTTC.

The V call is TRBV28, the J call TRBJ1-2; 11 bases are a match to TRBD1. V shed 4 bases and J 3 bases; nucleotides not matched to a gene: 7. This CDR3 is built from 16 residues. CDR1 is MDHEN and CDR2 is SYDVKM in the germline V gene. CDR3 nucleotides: TGTGCCAGCAGTTCACTCGGGACAGGGGGGGACTATGGCTACACCTTC. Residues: CASSSLGTGGDYGYTF.

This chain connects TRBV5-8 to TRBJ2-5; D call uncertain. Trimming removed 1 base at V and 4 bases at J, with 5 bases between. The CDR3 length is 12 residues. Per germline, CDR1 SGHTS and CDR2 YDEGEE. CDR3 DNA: TGTGCCAGCAGCTTGTTCTCAGAGACCCAGTACTTC. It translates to CASSLFSETQYF.

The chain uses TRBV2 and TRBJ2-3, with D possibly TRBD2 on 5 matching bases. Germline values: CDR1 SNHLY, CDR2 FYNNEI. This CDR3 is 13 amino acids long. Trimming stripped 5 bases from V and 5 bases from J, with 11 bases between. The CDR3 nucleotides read TGTGCCAGCAGTCGGGGTATTGGAGATACGCAGTATTTT. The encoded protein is CASSRGIGDTQYF.

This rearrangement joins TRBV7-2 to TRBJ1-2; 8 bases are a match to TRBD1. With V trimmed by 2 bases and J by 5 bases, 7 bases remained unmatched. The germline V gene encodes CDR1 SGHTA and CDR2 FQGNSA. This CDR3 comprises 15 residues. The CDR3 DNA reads TGTGCCAGCAGCTTACCCGGACAGGGAGTGTATGGCTACACCTTC. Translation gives CASSLPGQGVYGYTF.

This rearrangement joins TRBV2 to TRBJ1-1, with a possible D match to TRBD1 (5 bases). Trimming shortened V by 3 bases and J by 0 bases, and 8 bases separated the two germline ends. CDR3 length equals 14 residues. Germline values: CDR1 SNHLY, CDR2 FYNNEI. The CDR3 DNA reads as TGTGCCAGCAGTGAGGGGGTAATGAACACTGAAGCTTTCTTT. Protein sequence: CASSEGVMNTEAFF.

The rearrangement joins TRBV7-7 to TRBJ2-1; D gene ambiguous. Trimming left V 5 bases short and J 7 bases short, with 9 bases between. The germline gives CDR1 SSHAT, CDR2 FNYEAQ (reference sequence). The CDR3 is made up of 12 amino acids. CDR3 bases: TGTGCCAGCAGCACCCCAGGAAATGAGCAGTTCTTC. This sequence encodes CASSTPGNEQFF.

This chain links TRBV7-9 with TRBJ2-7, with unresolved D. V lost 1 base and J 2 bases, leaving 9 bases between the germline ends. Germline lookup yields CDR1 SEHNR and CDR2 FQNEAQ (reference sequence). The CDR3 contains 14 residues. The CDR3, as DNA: TGTGCCAGCAGCTTAGGGACGGGCCCCTACGAGCAGTACTTC. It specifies CASSLGTGPYEQYF.